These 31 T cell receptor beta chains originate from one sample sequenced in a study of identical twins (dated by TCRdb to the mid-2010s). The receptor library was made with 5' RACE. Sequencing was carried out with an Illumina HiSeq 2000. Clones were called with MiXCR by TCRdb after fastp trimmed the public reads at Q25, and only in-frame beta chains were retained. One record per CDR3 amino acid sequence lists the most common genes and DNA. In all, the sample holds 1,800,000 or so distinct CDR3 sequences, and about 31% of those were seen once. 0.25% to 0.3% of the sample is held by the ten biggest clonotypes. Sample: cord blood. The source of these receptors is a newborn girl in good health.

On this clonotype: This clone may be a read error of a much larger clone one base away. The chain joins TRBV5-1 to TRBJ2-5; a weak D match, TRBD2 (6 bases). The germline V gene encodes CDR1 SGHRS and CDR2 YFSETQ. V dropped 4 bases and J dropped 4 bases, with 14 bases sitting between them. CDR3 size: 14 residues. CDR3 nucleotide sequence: TGCGCCAGCAGCCCACTAGCAGTCCGAGAGACCCAGTACTTC. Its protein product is CASSPLAVRETQYF.

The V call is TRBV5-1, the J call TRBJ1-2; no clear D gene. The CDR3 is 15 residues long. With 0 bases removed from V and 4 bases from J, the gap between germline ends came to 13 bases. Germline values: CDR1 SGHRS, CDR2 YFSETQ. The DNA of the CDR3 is TGCGCCAGCAGCTTGGTAGCAGCCCGATTCTATGGCTACACCTTC. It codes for CASSLVAARFYGYTF. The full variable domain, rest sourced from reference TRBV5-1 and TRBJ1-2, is KAGVTQTPRYLIKTRGQQVTLSCSPISGHRSVSWYQQTPGQGLQFLFEYFSETQRNKGNFPGRFSGRQFSNSRSEMNVSTLELGDSALYLCASSLVAARFYGYTFGSGTRLTVV.

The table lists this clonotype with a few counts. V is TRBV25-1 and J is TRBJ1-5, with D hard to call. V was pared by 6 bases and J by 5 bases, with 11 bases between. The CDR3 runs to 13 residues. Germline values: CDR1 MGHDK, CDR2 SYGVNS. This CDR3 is CASSSEGHQPQHF. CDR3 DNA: TGTGCCAGCAGCTCGGAGGGCCATCAGCCCCAGCATTTT.

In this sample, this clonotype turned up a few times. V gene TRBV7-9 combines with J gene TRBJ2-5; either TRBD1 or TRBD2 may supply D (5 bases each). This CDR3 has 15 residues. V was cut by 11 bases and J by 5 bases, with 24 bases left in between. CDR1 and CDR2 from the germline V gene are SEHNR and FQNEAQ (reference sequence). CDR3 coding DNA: TGTGCCGCTGGACCATCTTGGGACCCCTGGGAGACCCAGTACTTC. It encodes CAAGPSWDPWETQYF. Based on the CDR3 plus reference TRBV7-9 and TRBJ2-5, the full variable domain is DTGVSQNPRHKITKRGQNVTFRCDPISEHNRLYWYRQTLGQGPEFLTYFQNEAQLEKSRLLSDRFSAERPKGSFSTLEIQRTEQGDSAMYLCAAGPSWDPWETQYFGPGTRLLVL.

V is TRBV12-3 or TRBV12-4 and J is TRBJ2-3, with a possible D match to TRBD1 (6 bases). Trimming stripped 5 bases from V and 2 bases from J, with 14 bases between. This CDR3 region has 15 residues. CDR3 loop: CASSRPGTSTDTQYF. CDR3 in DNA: TGTGCCAGCAGTCGCCCCGGGACATCCACAGATACGCAGTATTTT.

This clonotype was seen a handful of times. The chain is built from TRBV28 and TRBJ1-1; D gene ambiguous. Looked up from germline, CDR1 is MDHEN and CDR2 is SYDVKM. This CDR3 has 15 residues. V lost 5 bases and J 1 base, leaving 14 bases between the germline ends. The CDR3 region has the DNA TGTGCCAGCAGTGTTTGTGTTATGGGGAACACTGAAGCTTTCTTT. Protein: CASSVCVMGNTEAFF.

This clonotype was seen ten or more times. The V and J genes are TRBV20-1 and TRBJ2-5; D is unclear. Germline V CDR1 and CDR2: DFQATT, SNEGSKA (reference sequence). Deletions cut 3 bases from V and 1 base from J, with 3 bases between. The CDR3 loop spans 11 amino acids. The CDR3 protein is CSASPQETQYF. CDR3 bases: TGCAGTGCTAGCCCCCAAGAGACCCAGTACTTC.

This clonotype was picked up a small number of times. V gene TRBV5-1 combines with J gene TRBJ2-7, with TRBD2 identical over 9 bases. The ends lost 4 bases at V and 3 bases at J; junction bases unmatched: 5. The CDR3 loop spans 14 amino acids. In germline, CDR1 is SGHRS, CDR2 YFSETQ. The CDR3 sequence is CASSPSGRLYEQYF. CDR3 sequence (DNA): TGCGCCAGCAGCCCCAGCGGGAGGCTCTACGAGCAGTACTTC.

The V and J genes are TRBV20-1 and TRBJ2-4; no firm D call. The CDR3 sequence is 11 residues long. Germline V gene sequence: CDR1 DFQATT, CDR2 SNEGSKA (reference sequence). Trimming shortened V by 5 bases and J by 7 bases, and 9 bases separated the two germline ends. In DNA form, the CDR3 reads TGCAGTGCTGATAGTCAGAACATTCAGTACTTC. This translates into CSADSQNIQYF.

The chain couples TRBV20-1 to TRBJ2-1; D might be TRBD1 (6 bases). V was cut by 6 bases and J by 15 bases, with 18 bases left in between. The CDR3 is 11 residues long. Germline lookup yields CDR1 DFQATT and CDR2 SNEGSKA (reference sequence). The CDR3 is CSARSQGGWFF. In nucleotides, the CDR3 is TGCAGTGCGCGATCACAGGGTGGTTGGTTCTTC.

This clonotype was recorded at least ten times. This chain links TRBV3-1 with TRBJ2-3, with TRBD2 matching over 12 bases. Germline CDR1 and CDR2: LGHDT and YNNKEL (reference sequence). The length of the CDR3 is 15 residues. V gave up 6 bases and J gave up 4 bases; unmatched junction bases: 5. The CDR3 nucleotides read TGTGCCAGCAGTCGACTAGCGGGAGCGGCAGATACGCAGTATTTT. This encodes CASSRLAGAADTQYF.

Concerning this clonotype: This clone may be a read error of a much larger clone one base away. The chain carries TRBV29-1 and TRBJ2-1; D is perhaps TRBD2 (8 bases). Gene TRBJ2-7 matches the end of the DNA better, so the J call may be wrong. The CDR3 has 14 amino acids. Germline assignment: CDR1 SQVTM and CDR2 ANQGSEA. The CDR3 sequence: CSVIGTRGHNEQYF. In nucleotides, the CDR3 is TGCAGCGTCATCGGGACTAGGGGGCACAATGAGCAGTACTTC.

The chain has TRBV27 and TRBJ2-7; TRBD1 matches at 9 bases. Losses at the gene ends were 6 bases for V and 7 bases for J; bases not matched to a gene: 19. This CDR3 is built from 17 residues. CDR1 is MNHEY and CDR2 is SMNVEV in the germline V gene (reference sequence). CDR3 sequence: CASRPVQGADPYNEQYF. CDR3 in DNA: TGTGCCAGCAGACCAGTACAGGGGGCGGACCCCTACAATGAGCAGTACTTC.

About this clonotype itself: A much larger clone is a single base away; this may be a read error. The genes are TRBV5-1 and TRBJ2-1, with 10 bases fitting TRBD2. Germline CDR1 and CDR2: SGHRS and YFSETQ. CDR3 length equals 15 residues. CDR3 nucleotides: TGCGCCAGCAGCGACGGACTAGCGGATTACAATGGGCAGTTCTTC. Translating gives CASSDGLADYNGQFF. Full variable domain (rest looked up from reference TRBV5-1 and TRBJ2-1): KAGVTQTPRYLIKTRGQQVTLSCSPISGHRSVSWYQQTPGQGLQFLFEYFSETQRNKGNFPGRFSGRQFSNSRSEMNVSTLELGDSALYLCASSDGLADYNGQFFGPGTRLTVL.

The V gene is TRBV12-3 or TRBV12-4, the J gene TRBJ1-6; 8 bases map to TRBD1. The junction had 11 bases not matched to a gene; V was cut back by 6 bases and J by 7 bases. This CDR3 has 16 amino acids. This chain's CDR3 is CASRSDRAFRNSPLHF. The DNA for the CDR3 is TGTGCCAGCAGATCGGACAGGGCCTTTAGGAATTCACCCCTCCACTTT.

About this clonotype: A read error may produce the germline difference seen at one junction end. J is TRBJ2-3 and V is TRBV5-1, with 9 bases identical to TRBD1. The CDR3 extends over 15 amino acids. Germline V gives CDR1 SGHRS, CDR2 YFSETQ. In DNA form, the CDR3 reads TGCGCCAGCAGCTTGAGGGGACAGGGCGCAGATACGCAGTGTTTT. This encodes CASSLRGQGADTQCF.

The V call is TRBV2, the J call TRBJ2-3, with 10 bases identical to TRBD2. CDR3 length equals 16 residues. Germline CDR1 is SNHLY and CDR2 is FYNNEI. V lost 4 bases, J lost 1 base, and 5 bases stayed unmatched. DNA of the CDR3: TGTGCCAGCAGTGCTACCGGGACTAGCGGCACAGATACGCAGTATTTT. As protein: CASSATGTSGTDTQYF.

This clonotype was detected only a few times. The CDR3 protein is CATSDLGTGRQETQYF. CDR3 in DNA: TGTGCCACCAGTGATTTGGGTACAGGGAGACAAGAGACCCAGTACTTC. The rearrangement links TRBV24-1 to TRBJ2-5; weak D call: TRBD1 (6 bases). V was cut by 0 bases and J by 2 bases, with 12 bases left in between. Germline loops: CDR1 KGHDR, CDR2 SFDVKD. The CDR3 totals 16 residues.

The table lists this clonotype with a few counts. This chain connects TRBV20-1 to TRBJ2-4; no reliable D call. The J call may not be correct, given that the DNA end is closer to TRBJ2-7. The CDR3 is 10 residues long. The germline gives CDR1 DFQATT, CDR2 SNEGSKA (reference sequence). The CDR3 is CSASVYEQYF. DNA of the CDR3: TGCAGTGCTAGCGTCTACGAGCAGTACTTC.

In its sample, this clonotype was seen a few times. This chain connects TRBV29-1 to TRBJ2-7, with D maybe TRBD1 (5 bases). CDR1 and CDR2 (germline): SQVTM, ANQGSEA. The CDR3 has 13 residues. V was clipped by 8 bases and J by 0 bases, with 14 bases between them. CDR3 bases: TGCAGCATTAGGGGCGGCGCCTCCTACGAGCAGTACTTC. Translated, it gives CSIRGGASYEQYF.

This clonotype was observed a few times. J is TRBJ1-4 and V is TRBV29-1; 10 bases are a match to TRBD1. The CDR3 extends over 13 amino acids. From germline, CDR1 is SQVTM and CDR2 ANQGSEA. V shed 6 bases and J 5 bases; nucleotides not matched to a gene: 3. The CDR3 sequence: CSVRGQGNEKLFF. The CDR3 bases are TGCAGCGTCCGGGGACAGGGGAATGAAAAACTGTTTTTT.

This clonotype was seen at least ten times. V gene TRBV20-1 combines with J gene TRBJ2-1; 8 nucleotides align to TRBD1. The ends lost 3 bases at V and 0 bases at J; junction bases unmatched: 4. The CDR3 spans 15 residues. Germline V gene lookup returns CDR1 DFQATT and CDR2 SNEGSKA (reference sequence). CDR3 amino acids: CSARTGAPSYNEQFF. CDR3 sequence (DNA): TGCAGTGCTAGGACAGGGGCCCCCTCCTACAATGAGCAGTTCTTC.

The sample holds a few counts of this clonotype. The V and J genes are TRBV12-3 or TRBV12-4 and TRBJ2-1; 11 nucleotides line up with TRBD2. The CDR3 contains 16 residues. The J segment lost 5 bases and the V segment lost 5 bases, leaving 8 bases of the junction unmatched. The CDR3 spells CASSPTGLAANNEQFF. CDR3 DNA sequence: TGTGCCAGCAGTCCCACGGGACTAGCGGCAAACAATGAGCAGTTCTTC.

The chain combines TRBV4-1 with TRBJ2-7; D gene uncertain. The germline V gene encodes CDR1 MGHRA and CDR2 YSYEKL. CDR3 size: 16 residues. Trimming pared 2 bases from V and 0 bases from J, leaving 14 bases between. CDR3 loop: CASSQRVNRSSYEQYF. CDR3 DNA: TGCGCCAGCAGCCAACGGGTAAACCGGAGCTCCTACGAGCAGTACTTC.

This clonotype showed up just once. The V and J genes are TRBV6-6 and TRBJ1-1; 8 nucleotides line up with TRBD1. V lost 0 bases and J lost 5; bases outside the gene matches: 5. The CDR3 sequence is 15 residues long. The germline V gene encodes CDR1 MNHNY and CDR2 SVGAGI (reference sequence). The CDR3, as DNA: TGTGCCAGCAGTTACTCTCAGGGGGCGCGAACTGAAGCTTTCTTT. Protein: CASSYSQGARTEAFF.

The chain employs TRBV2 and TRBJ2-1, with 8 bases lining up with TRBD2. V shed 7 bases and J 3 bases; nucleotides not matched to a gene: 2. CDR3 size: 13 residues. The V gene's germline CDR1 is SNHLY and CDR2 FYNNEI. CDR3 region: CASTTSGYNEQFF. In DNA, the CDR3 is TGTGCCAGCACCACTAGCGGCTACAATGAGCAGTTCTTC. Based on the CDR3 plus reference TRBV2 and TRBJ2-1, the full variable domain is EPEVTQTPSHQVTQMGQEVILRCVPISNHLYFYWYRQILGQKVEFLVSFYNNEISEKSEIFDDQFSVERPDGSNFTLKIRSTKLEDSAMYFCASTTSGYNEQFFGPGTRLTVL.

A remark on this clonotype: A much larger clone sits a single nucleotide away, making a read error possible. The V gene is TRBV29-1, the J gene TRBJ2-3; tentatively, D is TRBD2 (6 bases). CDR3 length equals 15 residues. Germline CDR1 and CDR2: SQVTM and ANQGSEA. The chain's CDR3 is CSVVPRGTSTDTRYF. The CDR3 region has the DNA TGCAGCGTTGTCCCGCGGGGAACTAGCACAGATACGCGGTATTTT.

This CDR3 reads CASSFPTGRPSDEQFF. Here the CDR3 DNA reads TGTGCCAGCAGCTTCCCGACCGGGAGACCCTCAGATGAGCAGTTCTTC. The chain employs TRBV7-8 and TRBJ2-1; TRBD2 might be the D (6 bases). The CDR3 spans 16 residues. The V and J ends lost 3 bases and 8 bases respectively, with 20 bases between them. The V gene's germline CDR1 is SGHVS and CDR2 FQNEAQ.

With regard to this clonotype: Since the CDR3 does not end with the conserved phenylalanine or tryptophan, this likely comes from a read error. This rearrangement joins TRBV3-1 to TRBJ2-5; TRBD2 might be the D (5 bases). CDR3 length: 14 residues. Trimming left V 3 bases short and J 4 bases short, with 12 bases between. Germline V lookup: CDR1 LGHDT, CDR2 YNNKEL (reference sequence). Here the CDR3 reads CASSHAILAETQYC. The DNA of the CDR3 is TGTGCCAGCAGCCACGCAATCCTAGCAGAGACCCAGTACTGC.

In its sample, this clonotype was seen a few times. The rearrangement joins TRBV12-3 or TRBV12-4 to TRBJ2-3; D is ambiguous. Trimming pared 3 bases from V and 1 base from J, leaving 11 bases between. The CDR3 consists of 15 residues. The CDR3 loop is CASSFSIIGTDTQYF. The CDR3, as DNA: TGTGCCAGCAGTTTTTCCATTATTGGCACAGATACGCAGTATTTT.

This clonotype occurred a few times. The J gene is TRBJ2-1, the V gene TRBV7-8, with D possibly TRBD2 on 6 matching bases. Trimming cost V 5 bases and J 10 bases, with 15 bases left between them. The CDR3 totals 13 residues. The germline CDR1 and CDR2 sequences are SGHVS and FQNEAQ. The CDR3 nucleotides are TGTGCCAGCAGCCTCCGACTAGTTCGGGAGCAGTTCTTC. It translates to CASSLRLVREQFF.